These 20 T cell receptor beta chains were sequenced from one sample in a study of T cells in Graves' hyperthyroidism and ophthalmopathy. Template material for amplifying TCR beta CDR3 regions consisted of RNA transcripts. During a first-round RT-PCR of the TCR CDR3, the HTBI primer set was used. TCRdb passed the multiplex PCR reads through MiXCR, listing each CDR3 protein once. The sample has 400,000 or so distinct CDR3 sequences; roughly 15% are singletons. Sequencing used blood. These receptors originate from a woman under 40 with Graves' ophthalmopathy.

This clonotype came up a few times. Germline and junction disagree at one end, which may indicate a read error. The gene calls are TRBV14 and TRBJ1-3, with D hard to call. The germline V gene has CDR1 SGHDN and CDR2 FVKESK. CDR3 length: 15 residues. DNA of the CDR3: TGTGCCAGCAGCCAGTACATACTCTCTGGAACCACCATATATTTT. Translating gives CASSQYILSGTTIYF.

Many counts were recorded for this clonotype. The chain employs TRBV7-9 and TRBJ1-1; unclear D gene. The CDR3 contains 12 residues. V was trimmed by 4 bases and J by 3 bases, leaving 6 bases between them. Germline CDR1 SEHNR, CDR2 FQNEAQ (reference sequence). DNA of the CDR3: TGTGCCAGCAGCTACACATACACTGAAGCTTTCTTT. Translation: CASSYTYTEAFF.

This clonotype was recorded many times. The CDR3 here is CASKNRTGDSYGYTF. As DNA, the CDR3 is TGTGCCAGCAAAAACCGGACAGGGGATAGCTATGGCTACACCTTC. The V and J genes are TRBV12-3 or TRBV12-4 and TRBJ1-2; 9 bases align to TRBD1. CDR3 length equals 15 residues. The ends lost 7 bases at V and 4 bases at J; junction bases unmatched: 10.

This clonotype was counted many times. The chain joins TRBV20-1 to TRBJ2-3; 8 bases fit TRBD2. The CDR3 totals 17 residues. Germline CDR1 and CDR2: DFQATT and SNEGSKA (reference sequence). The junction had 9 bases not matched to a gene; V was cut back by 1 base and J by 0 bases. The CDR3 DNA reads TGCAGTGCTAGAGCGGCGGGGGGTCGAACTAGCACAGATACGCAGTATTTT. It translates to CSARAAGGRTSTDTQYF.

The sample holds many counts of this clonotype. The chain has TRBV10-1 and TRBJ2-1; TRBD2 matches at 7 bases. The CDR3 covers 14 residues. V trimming: 4 bases; J trimming: 3 bases; junction bases outside the gene matches: 3. Germline V gives CDR1 WNHNN, CDR2 SYGVQD (reference sequence). CDR3 DNA: TGCGCCAGCAGTGGGTCGGGGGGCTACAATGAGCAGTTCTTC. Translating it yields CASSGSGGYNEQFF.

Many counts were recorded for this clonotype. CDR3 sequence (DNA): TGTGCCAGCAGCGAGGGTCCTCCTGGAAACACCATATATTTT. Protein sequence: CASSEGPPGNTIYF. The chain recombines TRBV27 with TRBJ1-3; D unclear. The length of the CDR3 is 14 residues. Trimming pared 6 bases from V and 2 bases from J, leaving 11 bases between. The V gene's germline CDR1 is MNHEY and CDR2 SMNVEV (reference sequence).

This rearrangement joins TRBV12-5 to TRBJ2-1; TRBD2 matches at 10 bases. CDR1 and CDR2 from the germline V gene are LGHNT and FRNRAP. This CDR3 region has 20 residues. V trimming: 7 bases; J trimming: 9 bases; junction bases outside the gene matches: 27. The CDR3 nucleotides are TGTGCTAGTGTCCACACCCAAGGTCTAGCGGGGGAGCCGCCGTCCGCTGAGCAGTTCTTC. It specifies CASVHTQGLAGEPPSAEQFF.

This clonotype was counted many times. The rearrangement joins TRBV6-1 to TRBJ2-7; 12 bases line up with TRBD2. The V gene end was trimmed by 7 bases and the J gene end by 2 bases; junction bases not matched to a gene: 3. The CDR3 totals 14 residues. Germline V lookup: CDR1 MNHNS, CDR2 SASEGT. The chain's CDR3 is CASMRTSGAYEQYF. CDR3 DNA: TGTGCCAGCATGAGGACTAGCGGGGCCTACGAGCAGTACTTC.

This clonotype was counted at least ten times. The V gene is TRBV5-8, the J gene TRBJ2-5, with 10 bases aligning to TRBD2. Trimming took 4 bases from V and 3 from J; bases not matched to a gene: 12. CDR1 is SGHTS and CDR2 is YDEGEE in the germline V gene. This CDR3 has 17 residues. The CDR3 DNA reads TGTGCCAGCAGCCCCGATTTAGCGGGGGGCACAGAAGAGACCCAGTACTTC. Residues: CASSPDLAGGTEETQYF.

For this clonotype: One base away lies a much larger clone, so this may be a sequencing read error. The chain combines TRBV20-1 with TRBJ2-5; D is uncertain. V was shortened by 6 bases and J by 5 bases, with 22 bases between the two germline ends. Germline lookup yields CDR1 DFQATT and CDR2 SNEGSKA (reference sequence). This CDR3 is built from 15 residues. In DNA, the CDR3 is TGCAGTGCCCCGAGTCCTGGACCTGGGCCCGAGACCCAGTACTTC. Its translation: CSAPSPGPGPETQYF.

V usage is TRBV5-8 and J usage is TRBJ1-6, with D possibly being TRBD1 (6 bases). CDR3 size: 16 residues. Germline-derived CDR1 and CDR2 are SGHTS and YDEGEE. The V and J ends lost 4 bases and 3 bases respectively, with 14 bases between them. The CDR3 loop is CASSPEGGIYNSPLHF. CDR3 sequence (DNA): TGTGCCAGCAGCCCCGAAGGGGGGATCTATAATTCACCCCTCCACTTT.

This clonotype has a count of ten or more. V is TRBV12-3 or TRBV12-4 and J is TRBJ2-2; 9 bases match TRBD2. Germline trimming cut 7 bases from V and 4 bases from J; bases unmatched to any gene: 4. The CDR3 contains 14 residues. This chain's CDR3 is CASIRTSVTGELFF. The CDR3 nucleotides are TGTGCCAGCATTCGGACTAGCGTCACCGGGGAGCTGTTTTTT.

This clonotype came up many times. This rearrangement joins TRBV2 to TRBJ2-1; the D gene is possibly TRBD1 (5 bases). Per germline, CDR1 SNHLY and CDR2 FYNNEI. This CDR3 has 16 residues. Trimming removed 4 bases from V and 5 bases from J, with 18 bases in between. The CDR3 DNA follows: TGTGCCAGCAGTGGGCCGACAGCCGGGCACAACAATGAGCAGTTCTTC. Its protein product is CASSGPTAGHNNEQFF.

This clonotype came up a few times. The chain combines TRBV20-1 with TRBJ2-3; D unclear. V was clipped by 6 bases and J by 3 bases, with 13 bases between them. CDR1 is DFQATT, CDR2 SNEGSKA, per germline (reference sequence). The CDR3 loop spans 13 amino acids. The CDR3 loop reads CSAADARTDTQYF. CDR3 nucleotides: TGCAGTGCCGCGGACGCTAGGACAGATACGCAGTATTTT.

The chain joins TRBV4-1 to TRBJ1-2, with 7 bases fitting TRBD1. The CDR3 has 17 amino acids. CDR1 and CDR2 from the germline V gene are MGHRA and YSYEKL. The V and J ends lost 5 bases and 0 bases, in that order; junction bases with no gene match: 12. CDR3 nucleotides: TGCGCCAGCAGCGAGGGGGGCAGGGGGTTAGCTAACTATGGCTACACCTTC. Translating gives CASSEGGRGLANYGYTF.

This clonotype has more than one count but fewer than ten. J is TRBJ1-5 and V is TRBV28; possible D gene TRBD1, 5 bases. CDR3 length equals 16 residues. Germline V gives CDR1 MDHEN, CDR2 SYDVKM. V dropped 6 bases and J dropped 5 bases, with 20 bases sitting between them. CDR3 in DNA: TGTGCCAGCAGAGATTCACAGAGAAGGGGTTATCAGCCCCAGCATTTT. This translates into CASRDSQRRGYQPQHF.

The table lists this clonotype with many counts. This chain joins TRBV11-2 and TRBJ2-7; no clear D. The V end was cut by 4 bases, the J end by 3 bases, with 13 bases between. CDR1 and CDR2 from the germline V gene are SGHAT and FQNNGV. The CDR3 runs to 14 residues. CDR3 sequence reads: CASSSILGRYEQYF. CDR3 DNA: TGTGCCAGCAGCTCGATATTGGGTCGCTACGAGCAGTACTTC.

V is TRBV5-1 and J is TRBJ2-5, with 13 nucleotides matching TRBD2. In germline, CDR1 is SGHRS, CDR2 YFSETQ. The V and J ends lost 4 bases and 5 bases, in that order; junction bases with no gene match: 8. This CDR3 is 16 amino acids long. CDR3 in DNA: TGCGCCAGCAGCCTTCGGACTAGCGGGGGAGGGGAGACCCAGTACTTC. As protein: CASSLRTSGGGETQYF.

This clonotype was recorded many times. The chain links TRBV20-1 to TRBJ2-5, with D possibly being TRBD2 (5 bases). The CDR3 is made up of 13 amino acids. The V and J ends lost 4 bases and 2 bases respectively, with 11 bases between them. Germline CDR1 is DFQATT and CDR2 is SNEGSKA (reference sequence). CDR3 residues: CSAKLPGQETQYF. CDR3 sequence (DNA): TGCAGTGCTAAACTTCCGGGGCAAGAGACCCAGTACTTC.

This clonotype showed up just a few times. The gene calls are TRBV7-9 and TRBJ2-1; 12 bases fit TRBD1. This CDR3 has 17 residues. With V trimmed by 4 bases and J by 9 bases, 13 bases remained unmatched. Per the germline V gene, CDR1 is SEHNR and CDR2 is FQNEAQ (reference sequence). The CDR3 DNA reads TGTGCCAGCAGCTCCCGGGGACAGGGGGCATTTCAGGGTGAGCAGTTCTTC. Translated, it gives CASSSRGQGAFQGEQFF.